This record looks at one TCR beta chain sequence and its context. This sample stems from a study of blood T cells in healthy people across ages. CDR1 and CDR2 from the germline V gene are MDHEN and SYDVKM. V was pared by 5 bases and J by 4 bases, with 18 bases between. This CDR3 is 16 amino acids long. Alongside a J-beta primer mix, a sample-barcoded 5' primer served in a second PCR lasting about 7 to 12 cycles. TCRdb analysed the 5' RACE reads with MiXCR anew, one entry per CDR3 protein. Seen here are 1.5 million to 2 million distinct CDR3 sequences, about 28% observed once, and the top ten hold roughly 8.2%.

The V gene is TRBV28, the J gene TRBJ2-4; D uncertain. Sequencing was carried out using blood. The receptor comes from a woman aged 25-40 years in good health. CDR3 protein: CASSPPLSRAKNIQYF. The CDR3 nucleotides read TGTGCCAGCAGTCCCCCTCTCAGCCGGGCTAAAAACATTCAGTACTTC.